This TCR beta chain is drawn from a study of T cell responses to AZD1222 COVID-19 vaccine (dated by TCRdb to about 2021). In the study overall: AZD1222 recipients given second doses at about 4 weeks or at about 12 weeks were pooled, since spike-specific TCR depth and breadth were not found to differ between the two schedules. TCR sequencing was performed for approximately 240 trial participants, of whom about 210 were given two doses of AZD1222 and around 25 were given two doses of MenACWY control vaccine. Trial participants were enrolled by age into subgroups of 18-55, 56-69 and 70-plus years, and around 150, 28 and 57 TCR-sequenced participants, respectively, were included in these subgroups. Overall results and qualifications from the work: CD4 TCRs associated with the vaccine covered the entire spike protein, and the dominant responses were in regions 160-218 and 743-854. Conclusions about previously exposed vaccinees are limited because only five or six AZD1222 recipients were SARS-CoV-2 seropositive at baseline. Participants were mostly white British, with more females than males. The authors suggested clonal diversity may have been underestimated. Because no day 14 peak-response samples were available, the repertoires could be characterized only after the peak T cell response. Spike-specific TCR breadth and depth rose significantly after two AZD1222 doses compared with day 0 and with MenACWY recipients. Nearly half of unique spike-specific TCRs reportedly recognized epitopes outside regions mutated in the B.1.351 and B.1.1.7 variants. The 56-69-year group was small, and its depth increase did not reach significance, likely because of low power.

The CDR3 regions of human TCRbeta chains were analyzed by immunosequencing. The study's own analysis went as follows. TCRs in the repertoires were compared against a reference library of SARS-CoV-2-specific TCRs that had been generated with the MIRA antigen-specificity platform. Breadth was defined as the fraction of unique TCRs that were SARS-CoV-2-associated, and depth was defined as the fraction of total T cells that were SARS-CoV-2-associated. Using the MIRA data, every spike-specific TCR was mapped to the spike region that the TCR reacted to and assigned to either a CD4 or a CD8 class. Log10-transformed breadth and depth values were compared by one-way ANOVA with Sidak's multiple comparisons tests. The table comes from immuneACCESS by way of TCRdb, which keeps in-frame sequences with V and J called. Part of the clones is missing from these tables; in studies checked, under half for an unresolved V gene and the rest for unknown reasons. The V and J calls and clone size are taken from that table; D and trimming were inferred from the DNA. The sample table holds more than 90,000 clones, of which 86% were seen once. Around 1.5% of the sample comes from the top ten.

In regard to this clone: The antigen it recognizes is unknown. There are no base qualities to consult, and no much larger clone falls within one base.

According to the study, the label for this sample's time point signals: baseline before first vaccination. Vaccinee samples came from UK trials COV001 and COV002, including a single-blind randomized controlled phase 2/3 trial of AZD1222 (ChAdOx1 nCoV-19) in healthy adults. For TCRbeta chain sequencing, PBMC samples were collected from trial participants at day 0 and at day 28 after the second dose. Spanning cysteine to phenylalanine, the CDR3 consists of 15 amino acids. This entry keeps only the CDR3 DNA: 45 bases, framed from base 1. V and J lose 3 bases and 7 bases, and a span of 16 bases separates them. CDR1 is given as SGHNT and CDR2 as YYREEE, both from the germline V gene (reference sequence).

Here the sequenced sample was peripheral blood, taken on day 0 of AZD1222 vaccination. The source is an adult in good health. The chain joins TRBV5-4 to TRBJ2-2; no confident D gene assignment can be made. The sequenced DNA is TGTGCCAGCAGCTCACACTACTCTTCAATCGGGGAGCTGTTTTTT. Its product reads: CASSSHYSSIGELFF.